The sequence of this T cell receptor (beta chain) was determined in a study of blood T cell repertoires in COVID-19. This clone appeared once. The V end was cut by 9 bases, the J end by 4 bases, with 15 bases between. CDR3 length: 13 residues. Germline lookup yields CDR1 ENHRY and CDR2 SYGVKD. In the source study's methods: Reference gene primer amplification gave nucleated cell count estimates. Measured with immunoSEQ multiplex PCR; TCRdb has only the in-frame clones, and not every one. That table furnishes V, J and clone size, whereas the DNA furnished D and trimming. The sample lists fewer than 450,000 clones; around 86% were seen once.

The rearrangement uses TRBV10-3 and TRBJ1-1, with D possibly matching TRBD1 (6 bases). The source is a woman aged 45-65 years with COVID-19, enrolled during active disease. Sequences were obtained from peripheral blood. The CDR3 region has the DNA TGTGCCATAAACCGGGACATAGGCACTGAAGCTTTCTTT. Protein product: CAINRDIGTEAFF.